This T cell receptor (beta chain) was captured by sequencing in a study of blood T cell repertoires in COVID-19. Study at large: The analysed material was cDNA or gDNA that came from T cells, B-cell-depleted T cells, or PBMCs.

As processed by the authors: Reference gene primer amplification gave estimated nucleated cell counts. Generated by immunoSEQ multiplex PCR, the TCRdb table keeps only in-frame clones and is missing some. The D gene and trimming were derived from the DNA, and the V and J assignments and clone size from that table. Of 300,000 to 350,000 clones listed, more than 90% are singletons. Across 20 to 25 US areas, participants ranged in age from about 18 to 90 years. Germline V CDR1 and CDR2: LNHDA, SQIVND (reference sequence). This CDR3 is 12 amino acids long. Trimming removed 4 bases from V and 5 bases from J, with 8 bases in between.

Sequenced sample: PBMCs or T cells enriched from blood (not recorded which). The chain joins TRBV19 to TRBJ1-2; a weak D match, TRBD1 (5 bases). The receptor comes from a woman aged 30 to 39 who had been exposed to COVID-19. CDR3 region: CASSTGKYGYTF. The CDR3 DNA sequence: TGTGCCAGTAGTACAGGGAAATATGGCTACACCTTC. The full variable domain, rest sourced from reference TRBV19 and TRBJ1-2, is DGGITQSPKYLFRKEGQNVTLSCEQNLNHDAMYWYRQDPGQGLRLIYYSQIVNDFQKGDIAEGYSVSREKKESFPLTVTSAQKNPTAFYLCASSTGKYGYTFGSGTRLTVV.